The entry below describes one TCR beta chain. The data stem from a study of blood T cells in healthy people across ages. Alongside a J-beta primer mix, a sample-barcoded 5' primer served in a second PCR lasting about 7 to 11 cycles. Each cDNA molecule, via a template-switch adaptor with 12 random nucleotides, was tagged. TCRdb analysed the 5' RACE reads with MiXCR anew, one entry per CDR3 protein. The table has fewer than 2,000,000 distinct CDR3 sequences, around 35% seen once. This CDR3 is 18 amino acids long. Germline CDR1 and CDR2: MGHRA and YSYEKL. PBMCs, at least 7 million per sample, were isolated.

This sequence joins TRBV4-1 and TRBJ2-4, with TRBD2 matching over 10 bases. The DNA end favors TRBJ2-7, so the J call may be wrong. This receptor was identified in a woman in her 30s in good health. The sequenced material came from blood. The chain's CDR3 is CASSRSRQAGGQADEQYF. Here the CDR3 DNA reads TGCGCCAGCAGCCGTTCCCGTCAAGCGGGGGGGCAGGCCGACGAGCAGTACTTC.